The table lists the clone carrying this TCR beta chain with a few counts. This entry belongs to a study of T cell repertoires in cytomegalovirus infection. MiXCR was run by TCRdb on the reads, yielding one entry per CDR3 protein. The repertoire has 350,000 to 450,000 distinct CDR3 sequences, 15% to 20% of them found once; the top ten carry approximately 10%. CDR3 length: 15 amino acids. From germline, CDR1 is MNHEY and CDR2 SVGEGT. The J segment lost 3 bases and the V segment lost 7 bases, leaving 11 bases of the junction unmatched. The chain joins TRBV6-2 or TRBV6-3 to TRBJ2-7, with 8 bases matching TRBD2. This sequence was found in a human donor in good health (CMV status not recorded). Some clones in this sample may be carry-over from other donors' samples. Sequencing input: PBMCs. As DNA, the CDR3 is TGTGCCAGCAATACAGCGGGAGAAGGGGTCTACGAGCAGTACTTC. It specifies CASNTAGEGVYEQYF.